Described below is a single T cell receptor beta chain sequence and its context. The V gene lost 0 bases and the J gene lost 1 base, with 4 bases spanning the gap. Germline V gene data show CDR1 as SNHLY and CDR2 as FYNNEI. The CDR3 has 13 amino acids. A universal primer binding site was introduced by template switching. The final cDNA contained unique molecular identifiers. TCRdb analysed the 5' RACE reads with MiXCR anew, one entry per CDR3 protein. The sample gives hundreds of thousands of distinct CDR3 sequences, 5.5% to 6.5% of which show up once; 1.5% to 2% is in the top ten. This specimen comes from a study of identical twins.

The V and J genes are TRBV2 and TRBJ2-7; D is unresolved. Sequences were obtained from naive T cells sorted from blood. The TCR sequence derives from a man aged 18 to 35 in good health. The CDR3 DNA follows: TGTGCCAGCAGTGAAGCCCGATCCTACGAGCAGTACGTC. Its protein product is CASSEARSYEQYV.